Listed here are 30 T cell receptor beta chains from one sample, sequenced in a study of shared clonotypes between healthy human individuals. The repertoire was sequenced with immunoSEQ multiplex PCR; TCRdb's copy has only in-frame clones and lacks some. The sample lists about 2 million clones, 95% occurring once. The sequenced material came from naive CD4+ T cells sorted from blood. Subset given: CD45RA+ positively selected. These TCRs come from a man younger than 35 in good health.

The chain carries TRBV7-9 and TRBJ1-1, with D possibly matching TRBD1 (5 bases). The V end was cut by 1 base, the J end by 5 bases, with 14 bases between. Germline CDR1 SEHNR, CDR2 FQNEAQ (reference sequence). This CDR3 is built from 15 residues. The CDR3 nucleotides are TGTGCCAGCAGCTTAGTGCTGGGGCGGGTGACTGAAGCTTTCTTT. It yields the protein CASSLVLGRVTEAFF.

The gene calls are TRBV14 and TRBJ1-2, with D uncertain. Trimming stripped 0 bases from V and 13 bases from J, with 12 bases between. Per the germline V gene, CDR1 is SGHDN and CDR2 is FVKESK. The CDR3 is 12 amino acids. In DNA form, the CDR3 reads TGTGCCAGCAGCCAAGAAAGGGTTCGGCTCACCTTC. Its translation is CASSQERVRLTF.

This chain links TRBV11-3 with TRBJ2-5; TRBD1 is a possible D gene (5 bases). Germline V gives CDR1 SGHNT, CDR2 YENEEA. The V gene lost 1 base and the J gene lost 5 bases, with 14 bases spanning the gap. There are 15 residues in the CDR3. CDR3 protein: CASSLGGRQEETQYF. In nucleotides, the CDR3 is TGTGCCAGCAGCTTAGGGGGCCGGCAGGAGGAGACCCAGTACTTC. Using reference TRBV11-3 and TRBJ2-5 for the parts outside the CDR3, the full variable domain is EAGVVQSPRYKIIEKKQPVAFWCNPISGHNTLYWYLQNLGQGPELLIRYENEEAVDDSQLPKDRFSAERLKGVDSTLKIQPAELGDSAVYLCASSLGGRQEETQYFGPGTRLLVL.

The chain joins TRBV6-1 to TRBJ2-7; D may be TRBD2 (5 bases). Germline-derived CDR1 and CDR2 are MNHNS and SASEGT. The CDR3 totals 12 residues. Trimming left V 8 bases short and J 7 bases short, with 15 bases between. Here the CDR3 reads CASSIGIGEQYF. The CDR3 DNA reads as TGTGCCAGCTCAATCGGGATCGGGGAGCAGTACTTC.

Concerning this clone: Additional DNA sequences in this sample encode the identical CDR3. The V call is TRBV5-4, the J call TRBJ1-4, with D uncertain. The CDR3 is 13 amino acids. The V end was cut by 5 bases, the J end by 3 bases, with 8 bases between. The germline V gene encodes CDR1 SGHNT and CDR2 YYREEE (reference sequence). The CDR3: CASRTGSNEKLFF. CDR3 nucleotides: TGTGCCAGCAGAACCGGGTCTAATGAAAAACTGTTTTTT.

This chain connects TRBV7-9 to TRBJ1-2, with 7 bases fitting TRBD1. In germline, CDR1 is SEHNR, CDR2 FQNEAQ (reference sequence). The CDR3 runs to 12 residues. With V trimmed by 5 bases and J by 8 bases, 5 bases remained unmatched. CDR3 sequence: CASSPTGVGYTF. The DNA of the CDR3 is TGTGCCAGCAGCCCAACAGGGGTCGGCTACACCTTC.

V gene TRBV2 combines with J gene TRBJ2-1; 9 positions agree with TRBD2. J was trimmed by 0 bases and V by 1 base; bases with no gene match: 7. Germline loops: CDR1 SNHLY, CDR2 FYNNEI. The CDR3 spans 18 residues. CDR3 sequence (DNA): TGTGCCAGCAGTGAAGGTAGCGGGGGAGCATCCTCCTACAATGAGCAGTTCTTC. Encoded protein: CASSEGSGGASSYNEQFF.

Turning to this clone: Other nucleotide sequences in the sample specify the same CDR3. The chain combines TRBV5-5 with TRBJ1-5; D is undetermined. Germline V gene sequence: CDR1 SGHKS, CDR2 YYEKEE (reference sequence). V lost 0 bases and J 5 bases, leaving 6 bases between the germline ends. There are 13 residues in the CDR3. CDR3 sequence: CASSLAEDQPQHF. Written as DNA, the CDR3 is TGTGCCAGCAGCTTGGCAGAAGATCAGCCCCAGCATTTT.

Comment on this clone: Sequence at one end of the junction differs from germline and may be a read error. J is TRBJ2-3 and V is TRBV7-3; maybe TRBD2 (6 bases). Germline V CDR1 and CDR2: SGHTA, FQGTGA. The CDR3 spans 16 residues. CDR3 residues: CASSLDQGGSRDTQYF. CDR3 in DNA: TGTGCCAGCAGCTTAGATCAGGGAGGAAGCAGAGATACGCAGTATTTT.

This clone occurred once. The V call is TRBV2, the J call TRBJ2-3; 11 bases are a match to TRBD2. The V and J ends lost 7 bases and 3 bases, in that order; junction bases with no gene match: 3. Germline V lookup: CDR1 SNHLY, CDR2 FYNNEI. CDR3 length equals 14 residues. The CDR3 coding sequence is TGTGCCAGCAAGTGGACTAGCGGGACAGATACGCAGTATTTT. It encodes CASKWTSGTDTQYF.

With respect to this clone: The junction departs from germline at one end; a sequencing error may be responsible. This chain connects TRBV7-7 to TRBJ2-2; TRBD1 is a possible D gene (6 bases). Germline lookup yields CDR1 SSHAT and CDR2 FNYEAQ (reference sequence). The CDR3 has 15 amino acids. CDR3: CASSLNREETGELFF. DNA of the CDR3: TGTGCTAGCAGCTTAAACAGGGAAGAAACCGGGGAGCTGTTTTTT.

This chain joins TRBV19 and TRBJ1-2; a weak D match, TRBD1 (6 bases). CDR3 size: 13 residues. From germline, CDR1 is LNHDA and CDR2 SQIVND (reference sequence). V lost 6 bases and J lost 4, with 12 bases in between. CDR3 loop: CASRSDSLYGYTF. The CDR3 nucleotides read TGTGCCAGTAGGTCGGACAGTCTCTATGGCTACACCTTC.

The chain recombines TRBV27 with TRBJ1-2; D is ambiguous. CDR3 size: 17 residues. Germline CDR1 and CDR2: MNHEY and SMNVEV (reference sequence). The V end lost 3 bases, the J end lost 4 bases, and 21 bases lay between the germline ends. The CDR3 spells CASSLWTRAGGIYGYTF. As DNA, the CDR3 is TGTGCCAGCAGTTTGTGGACCCGCGCGGGCGGGATCTATGGCTACACCTTC.

The chain is built from TRBV6-5 and TRBJ1-1; D possibly corresponds to TRBD1 (6 bases). Germline V lookup: CDR1 MNHEY, CDR2 SVGAGI. The germline V and J ends were trimmed by 3 bases and 5 bases, with 13 bases remaining between them. The CDR3 contains 14 residues. CDR3 sequence: CASSYQGLGTEAFF. CDR3 sequence (DNA): TGTGCCAGCAGTTATCAGGGGCTAGGTACTGAAGCTTTCTTT.

The chain is built from TRBV5-8 and TRBJ1-1; D unclear. Germline CDR1 is SGHTS and CDR2 is YDEGEE. V lost 4 bases and J 1 base, leaving 11 bases between the germline ends. The CDR3 contains 14 residues. The CDR3 region has the DNA TGTGCCAGCAGCCTTGGGAGGGCGAACACTGAAGCTTTCTTT. It translates to CASSLGRANTEAFF.

The V and J genes are TRBV6-6 and TRBJ2-1, with D perhaps TRBD2 (5 bases). CDR1 and CDR2 (germline): MNHNY, SVGAGI (reference sequence). The germline V and J ends were trimmed by 11 bases and 4 bases, with 21 bases remaining between them. The CDR3 length is 15 residues. The chain's CDR3 is CAARIRSGKYNEQFF. The CDR3 DNA follows: TGTGCCGCCAGGATACGTTCGGGGAAATACAATGAGCAGTTCTTC.

This chain connects TRBV30 to TRBJ1-2, with TRBD1 as a possible D gene (5 bases). There are 14 residues in the CDR3. V dropped 3 bases and J dropped 8 bases, with 19 bases sitting between them. Germline V gene sequence: CDR1 GTSNPN, CDR2 SVGIG (reference sequence). CDR3 DNA sequence: TGTGCCTGGAGAGGCGGCGGGGCAGGCTGGGGCTACACCTTC. Amino acid sequence: CAWRGGGAGWGYTF.

On this clone itself: This specimen includes other DNA sequences encoding the same CDR3. J is TRBJ2-3 and V is TRBV28; D remains unclear. This CDR3 region has 12 residues. Germline values: CDR1 MDHEN, CDR2 SYDVKM. The V and J ends lost 3 bases and 3 bases respectively, with 4 bases between them. CDR3 sequence: CASSLLTDTQYF. DNA of the CDR3: TGTGCCAGCAGTTTGTTGACAGATACGCAGTATTTT.

The chain employs TRBV4-3 and TRBJ1-1; D call uncertain. With 2 bases removed from V and 1 base from J, the gap between germline ends came to 11 bases. The CDR3 runs to 15 residues. Germline V gives CDR1 LGHNA, CDR2 YSLEER. For the CDR3, the DNA is TGCGCCAGCAGCCAAAGAAGGGAGACGAACACTGAAGCTTTCTTT. Amino acids: CASSQRRETNTEAFF.

The V gene is TRBV30, the J gene TRBJ2-7, with D uncertain. V was trimmed by 2 bases and J by 3 bases, leaving 11 bases between them. The germline V gene has CDR1 GTSNPN and CDR2 SVGIG (reference sequence). The CDR3 runs to 13 residues. In DNA form, the CDR3 reads TGTGCCTGGAGTTTCGGCAGTTTCTACGAGCAGTACTTC. Its protein is CAWSFGSFYEQYF.

The chain combines TRBV19 with TRBJ1-2, with 7 bases aligning to TRBD1. The CDR3 is 13 residues long. The junction had 7 bases not matched to a gene; V was cut back by 6 bases and J by 6 bases. The V gene's germline CDR1 is LNHDA and CDR2 SQIVND (reference sequence). The CDR3 spells CASSPGGSNGYTF. The CDR3, as DNA: TGTGCCAGTAGCCCAGGGGGATCGAATGGCTACACCTTC.

The rearrangement joins TRBV5-4 to TRBJ2-2, with 14 bases lining up with TRBD2. Germline CDR1 SGHNT, CDR2 YYREEE (reference sequence). The CDR3 is 16 amino acids. Losses at the gene ends were 4 bases for V and 7 bases for J; bases not matched to a gene: 6. The CDR3 is CASSPGLAGVNGELFF. CDR3 sequence (DNA): TGTGCCAGCAGCCCGGGACTAGCGGGAGTTAACGGGGAGCTGTTTTTT. Full variable domain (rest looked up from reference TRBV5-4 and TRBJ2-2): ETGVTQSPTHLIKTRGQQVTLRCSSQSGHNTVSWYQQALGQGPQFIFQYYREEENGRGNFPPRFSGLQFPNYSSELNVNALELDDSALYLCASSPGLAGVNGELFFGEGSRLTVL.

The genes are TRBV27 and TRBJ2-3; D not certain. Germline CDR1 reads MNHEY; CDR2 reads SMNVEV (reference sequence). The CDR3 is made up of 12 amino acids. The ends were cut back, 6 bases at V and 2 bases at J, with 6 bases in the middle. The CDR3 sequence is CASSRNTDTQYF. Written as DNA, the CDR3 is TGTGCCAGCAGCCGAAACACAGATACGCAGTATTTT.

The gene calls are TRBV5-6 and TRBJ1-1; D is ambiguous. Germline V gives CDR1 SGHDT, CDR2 YYEEEE. This CDR3 has 14 residues. Trimming stripped 4 bases from V and 0 bases from J, with 10 bases between. The CDR3 here is CASSKRVMNTEAFF. CDR3 coding DNA: TGTGCCAGCAGCAAAAGGGTGATGAACACTGAAGCTTTCTTT. Based on the CDR3 plus reference TRBV5-6 and TRBJ1-1, the full variable domain is DAGVTQSPTHLIKTRGQQVTLRCSPKSGHDTVSWYQQALGQGPQFIFQYYEEEERQRGNFPDRFSGHQFPNYSSELNVNALLLGDSALYLCASSKRVMNTEAFFGQGTRLTVV.

The chain carries TRBV14 and TRBJ2-5, with 8 bases identical to TRBD1. The germline V gene encodes CDR1 SGHDN and CDR2 FVKESK. Trimming removed 3 bases from V and 5 bases from J; junction bases left unmatched: 11. The CDR3 has 16 residues. The CDR3 nucleotides read TGTGCCAGCAGCCAGTCAACAGGGGGAGGTTGGGAGACCCAGTACTTC. The encoded protein is CASSQSTGGGWETQYF.

The sample holds one count of this clone. Other DNA sequences in this sample translate to the same CDR3. The CDR3 nucleotides read TGTGCCAGCAGTGAGTCCGGGACAGGGAACACTGAAGCTTTCTTT. Its translation is CASSESGTGNTEAFF. The chain recombines TRBV2 with TRBJ1-1, with 8 bases fitting TRBD1. The CDR3 covers 15 residues. CDR1 and CDR2 from the germline V gene are SNHLY and FYNNEI. V was clipped by 3 bases and J by 1 base; unmatched bases: 4.

The DNA for the CDR3 is TGTGCCAGCAGCTTAACTGGCGGGAGGTTCAATGAGCAGTTCTTC. Translation gives CASSLTGGRFNEQFF. V gene TRBV11-2 combines with J gene TRBJ2-1, with 8 bases fitting TRBD2. The CDR3 sequence is 15 residues long. The trim removed 2 bases at V and 6 bases at J, leaving 6 bases unmatched. Germline assignment: CDR1 SGHAT and CDR2 FQNNGV.

This clone was counted once. This chain joins TRBV11-2 and TRBJ2-7; 12 bases match TRBD2. The CDR3 is made up of 15 amino acids. V lost 1 base and J lost 7; bases outside the gene matches: 5. Germline assignment: CDR1 SGHAT and CDR2 FQNNGV. The CDR3 nucleotides read TGTGCCAGCAGCTTAGGTAGACTAGCGGGAGTTGAGCAGTACTTC. Translated, it gives CASSLGRLAGVEQYF.

As concerns this clone: Within the sample, other DNA sequences also encode this same CDR3. This chain links TRBV9 with TRBJ1-6; maybe TRBD1 (5 bases). Germline-derived CDR1 and CDR2 are SGDLS and YYNGEE. Trimming shortened V by 0 bases and J by 7 bases, and 8 bases separated the two germline ends. There are 14 residues in the CDR3. The CDR3 DNA reads TGTGCCAGCAGCGTAGAAGGGGCAAATTCACCCCTCCACTTT. This sequence encodes CASSVEGANSPLHF.

The table lists this clone with a count of one. This may come from a read error, since a much larger clone is one base off. The CDR3 end shows no conserved phenylalanine or tryptophan, and so a read error is likely. The chain recombines TRBV30 with TRBJ1-1, with TRBD1 matching 7 bases. CDR3 length equals 14 residues. CDR1 is GTSNPN and CDR2 is SVGIG in the germline V gene (reference sequence). V lost 3 bases and J lost 5; bases outside the gene matches: 9. The CDR3 protein is CAWSLQGRTTEAFL. CDR3 nucleotides: TGTGCCTGGAGCCTACAGGGGCGGACGACTGAAGCTTTCCTT.